Listed below are T cell receptor beta chains from one sample, sequenced in a study of beta chain features in type 1 diabetes. Using immunoSEQ multiplex PCR, the repertoire was profiled, and TCRdb retains in-frame clones only, with some absent. The table shows fewer than 900,000 clones, with 17% occurring only once. The sequencing sample was made of naive CD4+ T cells from blood. Receptor source: a young woman in good health. Each CDR3 is given with its conserved first and last residue. Each record gives: V gene, D gene, J gene, clone size, CDR3 protein, CDR3 DNA. A D gene is named only where the DNA matches it firmly. Clone sizes are given selectively: once, few, many, or a class where the clone is expanded.

TRBV28	TRBD1	TRBJ1-5	few	CASSFQGAAQPQHF	TGTGCCAGCAGTTTTCAGGGGGCGGCTCAGCCCCAGCATTTT
TRBV7-9	TRBD1	TRBJ1-5	.	CASSLGHTGGNQPQHF	TGTGCCAGCAGCTTAGGACACACAGGGGGGAATCAGCCCCAGCATTTT
TRBV7-8	TRBD2	TRBJ2-1	.	CASSLGAGVRFNEQFF	TGTGCCAGCAGCTTAGGCGCGGGAGTCCGATTCAATGAGCAGTTCTTC
TRBV28	.	TRBJ2-7	.	CASSRDDPYEQYF	TGTGCCAGCAGTAGGGACGATCCCTACGAGCAGTACTTC
TRBV28	TRBD1	TRBJ2-7	.	CASSNQGARYEQYF	TGTGCCAGCTCGAACCAGGGGGCTCGGTACGAGCAGTACTTC
TRBV7-2	.	TRBJ2-2	few	CASSLVQYPTGELFF	TGTGCCAGCAGCTTAGTCCAGTACCCAACCGGGGAGCTGTTTTTT
TRBV11-2	.	TRBJ2-5	.	CASSSSERETQYF	TGTGCCAGCAGCTCGTCGGAGAGGGAGACCCAGTACTTC
TRBV2	.	TRBJ1-3	few	CASSNTGRTGNTIYF	TGTGCCAGCAGTAATACAGGGAGGACTGGAAACACCATATATTTT
TRBV5-1	TRBD1	TRBJ1-5	once	CASSEGQGGGQPQHF	TGCGCCAGCAGCGAGGGACAGGGCGGGGGCCAGCCCCAGCATTTT
TRBV7-9	.	TRBJ1-1	.	CASSLGPLNTEAFF	TGTGCCAGCAGCTTAGGACCCCTGAACACTGAAGCTTTCTTT
TRBV7-9	.	TRBJ2-3	few	CASSWGLGRTDTQYF	TGTGCCAGCAGCTGGGGGCTTGGACGCACAGATACGCAGTATTTT